The entry below describes one TCR beta chain. The antigen is not known. The data belong to a study of cytomegalovirus exposure and HLA in healthy donors. Findings and limits, study-wide: Most observed TCR sequences were rare, whereas some public TCRs were detected in many donors.

This CDR3 spans 17 amino acids. V was trimmed by 4 bases and J by 4 bases, leaving 20 bases between them. From germline, CDR1 is SGHNT and CDR2 YYREEE (reference sequence). Primers included in the PCR were 60 Vbeta and 13 Jbeta primers. The authors' processing: Approximately 11 million of some 80 million unique TCR beta chains were shared, per a later count. The assay was immunoSEQ multiplex PCR, and TCRdb's table has in-frame clones only and misses some. The V and J calls and the clone size are those of that table, but D and trimming were determined from the DNA. The table records 150,000 to 170,000 clones, roughly 80% of them present only once.

The sequence derives from a woman in her forties in good health and CMV-seronegative. The sequencing input was PBMCs. The chain combines TRBV5-4 with TRBJ2-2; D may be TRBD1 (7 bases). CDR3 DNA sequence: TGTGCCAGCAGCGGACCCTCTCGCCAGGGGGGCACCGGGGAGCTGTTTTTT. Amino acids: CASSGPSRQGGTGELFF.